Sequencing of this T cell receptor (beta chain) was carried out in a study of a mutant IDH1 vaccine in newly diagnosed glioma. About the research overall: With temozolomide cycles, or 4-6 weeks after radiotherapy alone, vaccination was started. A roughly 62% male, roughly 40% female split and a mean age of about 44 years characterized treated patients.

The ends lost 4 bases at V and 5 bases at J; junction bases unmatched: 6. This CDR3 region has 15 residues. The germline V gene encodes CDR1 MNHEY and CDR2 SVGAGI. The repertoire was sequenced with immunoSEQ multiplex PCR; TCRdb's copy has only in-frame clones and lacks some. The sample holds roughly 62,000 clones, roughly 90% seen once. Specified time point: week 11, during vaccination. In every dose of vaccine, 300 ug of mutant IDH1 20-mer peptide was given alongside topical imiquimod. Every donor had a new WHO grade 3 or 4 astrocytoma that was IDH1-mutant, with loss of nuclear ATRX. As regards this clone: Antigen: not known.

The chain employs TRBV6-5 and TRBJ1-4, with 8 bases fitting TRBD1. Specimen: PBMCs, collected from a glioma patient whose treatment included an IDH1 peptide vaccine. The receptor was isolated from a middle-aged man with glioma. The CDR3 loop is CASSSWGQVNEKLFF. In nucleotides, the CDR3 is TGTGCCAGCAGTTCCTGGGGACAGGTCAATGAAAAACTGTTTTTT.